These 14 T cell receptor beta chains came from one sample sequenced in a study of B cell selection in AIRE deficiency. Sorting defined conventional CD4 T cells as CD4+CD127+. Sequenced by immunoSEQ multiplex PCR; TCRdb stores in-frame clones only, minus some. This table has tens of thousands of clones, roughly 95% appearing once. Input material: CD4+CD127+ conventional T cells sorted from PBMCs. Source of these receptors: a human donor in good health.

The V call is TRBV7-9, the J call TRBJ2-2; TRBD1 aligns across 11 bases. CDR3 length: 14 amino acids. Unmatched junction bases numbered 2, after V lost 5 bases and J lost 6 bases. Germline CDR1 is SEHNR and CDR2 is FQNEAQ (reference sequence). The DNA of the CDR3 is TGTGCCAGCAGCCCGGGACAGGGGGCCGGGGAGCTGTTTTTT. Its protein product is CASSPGQGAGELFF. The full variable domain, its missing parts supplied by reference TRBV7-9 and TRBJ2-2, is DTGVSQNPRHKITKRGQNVTFRCDPISEHNRLYWYRQTLGQGPEFLTYFQNEAQLEKSRLLSDRFSAERPKGSFSTLEIQRTEQGDSAMYLCASSPGQGAGELFFGEGSRLTVL.

This sequence joins TRBV9 and TRBJ2-1; D ambiguous. The CDR3 contains 14 residues. Trimming shortened V by 4 bases and J by 5 bases, and 13 bases separated the two germline ends. Germline V lookup: CDR1 SGDLS, CDR2 YYNGEE. CDR3 nucleotides: TGTGCCAGCAGCCTCGAATCTCGCGACAATGAGCAGTTCTTC. Encoded protein: CASSLESRDNEQFF.

Turning to this clone: The junction departs from the called germline gene at one end, perhaps through a read error. CDR3 in amino acids: CASSLGRDGTYGQYF. The CDR3 coding sequence is TGTGCCAGCAGCTTGGGGAGGGACGGAACCTACGGGCAGTACTTC. This chain links TRBV5-5 with TRBJ2-7; the D gene is possibly TRBD2 (6 bases). Germline-derived CDR1 and CDR2 are SGHKS and YYEKEE (reference sequence). CDR3 size: 15 residues. The full variable domain, its missing parts supplied by reference TRBV5-5 and TRBJ2-7, is DAGVTQSPTHLIKTRGQQVTLRCSPISGHKSVSWYQQVLGQGPQFIFQYYEKEERGRGNFPDRFSARQFPNYSSELNVNALLLGDSALYLCASSLGRDGTYGQYFGPGTRLTVT.

The chain employs TRBV10-2 and TRBJ2-7, with 8 bases aligning to TRBD1. The CDR3 length is 16 residues. The germline CDR1 and CDR2 sequences are WSHSY and SAAADI. The junction had 15 bases not matched to a gene; V was cut back by 8 bases and J by 3 bases. For the CDR3, the DNA is TGCGCCAGCGGATGGGGCCCCGGGACAGGTGACTACGAGCAGTACTTC. Protein: CASGWGPGTGDYEQYF.

The chain links TRBV5-5 to TRBJ2-5, with unresolved D. The J call could be wrong; TRBJ2-7 is a better fit for the DNA end. There are 15 residues in the CDR3. CDR1 SGHKS and CDR2 YYEKEE come from the germline V gene (reference sequence). The CDR3 sequence: CASSSRDINTYEQYF. CDR3 DNA: TGTGCCAGCAGCTCCCGTGACATTAATACCTACGAGCAGTACTTC.

The chain links TRBV6-5 to TRBJ2-5; 13 nucleotides align to TRBD2. Unmatched junction bases numbered 7, after V lost 4 bases and J lost 5 bases. CDR1 and CDR2 from the germline V gene are MNHEY and SVGAGI. The CDR3 is 16 amino acids. CDR3 nucleotide sequence: TGTGCCAGCAGTTCTGGACTAGCGGGAGCTTTGGAGACCCAGTACTTC. Amino acid sequence: CASSSGLAGALETQYF.

The gene calls are TRBV6-5 and TRBJ2-7, with D possibly being TRBD2 (5 bases). Germline CDR1 MNHEY, CDR2 SVGAGI. The CDR3 extends over 14 amino acids. V lost 5 bases to trimming and J lost 0 bases, with 11 bases between them. CDR3 in amino acids: CASSPSRSSYEQYF. As DNA, the CDR3 is TGTGCCAGCAGTCCTAGCAGGAGCTCCTACGAGCAGTACTTC.

The J gene is TRBJ1-4, the V gene TRBV10-3; D uncertain. Trimming removed 6 bases at V and 14 bases at J, with 16 bases between. This CDR3 spans 12 amino acids. CDR1 ENHRY and CDR2 SYGVKD come from the germline V gene. DNA of the CDR3: TGTGCCATCAGCGAGGGCAGAGGTGGGCTGTTTTTT. Its protein product is CAISEGRGGLFF.

The gene calls are TRBV9 and TRBJ2-5; 7 nucleotides align to TRBD2. The CDR3 contains 17 residues. Germline values: CDR1 SGDLS, CDR2 YYNGEE. Trimming took 4 bases from V and 5 from J; bases not matched to a gene: 17. Here the CDR3 reads CASSLGRSAGDGETQYF. The CDR3 nucleotides read TGTGCCAGCAGCTTGGGTCGCTCGGCGGGAGACGGGGAGACCCAGTACTTC.

The chain couples TRBV4-2 to TRBJ2-1, with 14 positions matching TRBD2. CDR1 is LGHNA and CDR2 is YNFKEQ in the germline V gene. The CDR3 spans 17 residues. V lost 2 bases, J lost 7 bases, and 7 bases stayed unmatched. The CDR3 region is CASSQRGLAGVPNEQFF. CDR3 in DNA: TGTGCCAGCAGCCAAAGGGGACTAGCGGGAGTGCCGAATGAGCAGTTCTTC.

This clone appeared a single time. The CDR3 DNA sequence: TGCGCCAGCAGCCAACCTCGGGAGCTGGGGAACACTGAAGCTTTCTTT. Its protein is CASSQPRELGNTEAFF. This chain joins TRBV4-1 and TRBJ1-1; D gene unclear. V lost 2 bases to trimming and J lost 1 base, with 14 bases between them. CDR1 is MGHRA and CDR2 is YSYEKL in the germline V gene. This CDR3 region has 16 residues.

The CDR3 is CASRGQEGGEKLFF. In DNA form, the CDR3 reads TGTGCCAGTAGGGGCCAGGAGGGAGGTGAAAAACTGTTTTTT. The rearrangement uses TRBV19 and TRBJ1-4; D is unresolved. The germline gives CDR1 LNHDA, CDR2 SQIVND (reference sequence). Trimming cost V 6 bases and J 7 bases, with 15 bases left between them. The CDR3 covers 14 residues.

The genes are TRBV28 and TRBJ2-7, with TRBD2 matching 11 bases. Losses at the gene ends were 3 bases for V and 4 bases for J; bases not matched to a gene: 5. Germline V gene lookup returns CDR1 MDHEN and CDR2 SYDVKM. This CDR3 region has 15 residues. CDR3 nucleotide sequence: TGTGCCAGCAGTTTCCGACTAGCGGGACTGTACGAGCAGTACTTC. It encodes CASSFRLAGLYEQYF.

The gene calls are TRBV6-5 and TRBJ1-5; D gene ambiguous. Germline CDR1 MNHEY, CDR2 SVGAGI. V was shortened by 6 bases and J by 4 bases, with 10 bases between the two germline ends. This CDR3 comprises 13 residues. The CDR3 DNA follows: TGTGCCAGCAGCAACAGAGATAATCAGCCCCAGCATTTT. Amino acids: CASSNRDNQPQHF.